This TCR beta chain was obtained from a study of blood T cell repertoires in COVID-19. Study summary: T cells, B-cell-depleted T cells, or PBMCs provided the cDNA or gDNA that served as material.

V shed 0 bases and J shed 0 bases, with 6 bases lying between them. The CDR3 is 15 residues long. Germline CDR1 reads KGHSH; CDR2 reads LQKENI. The repertoire was sequenced with immunoSEQ multiplex PCR; TCRdb's copy has only in-frame clones and lacks some. Of about 140,000 clones listed, around 82% were seen once; the top ten hold 6%. The sample comprised PBMCs or T cells enriched from blood (not recorded which). This chain links TRBV18 with TRBJ1-3; D gene ambiguous. The sequence was collected from a woman in her 50s who had recovered from COVID-19. This CDR3 is CASSPPVYSGNTIYF. The CDR3 coding sequence is TGTGCCAGCTCACCACCTGTATACTCTGGAAACACCATATATTTT.